These 31 T cell receptor beta chains originate from one sample sequenced in a study of OX40 agonist ivuxolimab in advanced cancers. TCRdb keeps only in-frame clones here, not all; method: immunoSEQ multiplex PCR. The sample includes some 150,000 clones, about nine tenths seen only once; the top ten take about 1%. Here the sequenced sample was CD4+ or CD8+ T cells sorted from blood, taken in a trial of the OX40 agonist ivuxolimab. The receptors derive from an adult with an advanced solid tumor such as melanoma, head and neck, liver or kidney cancer.

The chain joins TRBV25-1 to TRBJ2-1; TRBD2 matches at 12 bases. The CDR3 sequence is 16 residues long. Trimming at V came to 3 bases and at J to 7 bases, leaving 7 bases not matched to a gene. Germline CDR1 reads MGHDK; CDR2 reads SYGVNS. CDR3 loop: CASSEVLAGGWNEQFF. DNA of the CDR3: TGTGCCAGCAGTGAGGTACTAGCGGGAGGTTGGAATGAGCAGTTCTTC.

The chain combines TRBV6-5 with TRBJ2-7; possibly TRBD1 for D (6 bases). Per the germline V gene, CDR1 is MNHEY and CDR2 is SVGAGI. V was shortened by 6 bases and J by 9 bases, with 18 bases between the two germline ends. This CDR3 spans 13 amino acids. CDR3 sequence reads: CASRTGSSAVQYF. DNA for the CDR3: TGTGCCAGCAGAACAGGGTCAAGCGCTGTGCAGTACTTC.

The chain joins TRBV5-1 to TRBJ1-3; D not certain. This CDR3 has 15 amino acids. Per the germline V gene, CDR1 is SGHRS and CDR2 is YFSETQ. V dropped 5 bases and J dropped 4 bases, with 16 bases sitting between them. CDR3 region: CASRSSSTAGNTIYF. The DNA for the CDR3 is TGCGCCAGCAGATCGAGTTCGACGGCGGGAAACACCATATATTTT.

This chain connects TRBV18 to TRBJ2-7, with 7 bases matching TRBD1. This CDR3 has 16 amino acids. The ends lost 3 bases at V and 5 bases at J; junction bases unmatched: 13. The germline V gene encodes CDR1 KGHSH and CDR2 LQKENI. The CDR3 nucleotides read TGTGCCAGCTCACCGCAACAGGGGCGACGGGGTGACGAGCAGTACTTC. Its protein is CASSPQQGRRGDEQYF.

CDR3 in DNA: TGTGCCAGTCGGCGGGGACCCCACACCGGGGAGCTGTTTTTT. Translating gives CASRRGPHTGELFF. This chain joins TRBV19 and TRBJ2-2; tentative D call: TRBD2 (6 bases). The germline gives CDR1 LNHDA, CDR2 SQIVND (reference sequence). The CDR3 sequence is 14 residues long. The ends were cut back, 8 bases at V and 3 bases at J, with 13 bases in the middle.

The V and J genes are TRBV28 and TRBJ1-1; TRBD1 matches at 9 bases. Germline V gene sequence: CDR1 MDHEN, CDR2 SYDVKM. The CDR3 spans 15 residues. Trimming cost V 7 bases and J 0 bases; bases outside gene matches: 6. CDR3 sequence reads: CASTGTGRMNTEAFF. CDR3 DNA sequence: TGTGCCAGCACCGGGACAGGGCGCATGAACACTGAAGCTTTCTTT.

This rearrangement joins TRBV5-1 to TRBJ2-1, with 9 bases lining up with TRBD2. The CDR3 loop spans 14 amino acids. The V segment lost 7 bases and the J segment 4 bases; nucleotides outside the gene matches: 6. Germline CDR1 SGHRS, CDR2 YFSETQ. CDR3 DNA: TGCGCCAGCCGACAGACTAGCGGATACAATGAGCAGTTCTTC. Translating it yields CASRQTSGYNEQFF.

The J gene is TRBJ2-7, the V gene TRBV29-1; D uncertain. Germline values: CDR1 SQVTM, CDR2 ANQGSEA. V was cut by 3 bases and J by 0 bases, with 6 bases left in between. The CDR3 totals 12 residues. CDR3 amino acids: CSVDGPSYEQYF. In DNA, the CDR3 is TGCAGCGTTGATGGACCCTCCTACGAGCAGTACTTC.

This clone was counted only a few times. The chain uses TRBV2 and TRBJ1-2; a weak D match, TRBD1 (5 bases). V was shortened by 5 bases and J by 1 base, with 11 bases between the two germline ends. Looked up from germline, CDR1 is SNHLY and CDR2 is FYNNEI. The CDR3 extends over 14 amino acids. CDR3 nucleotide sequence: TGTGCCAGCAGTCCCGGGGACCTTAACTATGGCTACACCTTC. It translates to CASSPGDLNYGYTF. The full variable domain, in which reference TRBV2 and TRBJ1-2 provide the parts outside the CDR3, is EPEVTQTPSHQVTQMGQEVILRCVPISNHLYFYWYRQILGQKVEFLVSFYNNEISEKSEIFDDQFSVERPDGSNFTLKIRSTKLEDSAMYFCASSPGDLNYGYTFGSGTRLTVV.

This clone is a singleton in its sample. This chain joins TRBV11-2 and TRBJ2-3; D gene unclear. Per the germline V gene, CDR1 is SGHAT and CDR2 is FQNNGV. CDR3 length: 14 amino acids. The V and J ends lost 0 bases and 3 bases respectively, with 7 bases between them. CDR3: CASSLESPTDTQYF. CDR3 sequence (DNA): TGTGCCAGCAGCTTAGAATCGCCTACAGATACGCAGTATTTT.

This rearrangement joins TRBV29-1 to TRBJ2-2; D uncertain. Germline CDR1 and CDR2: SQVTM and ANQGSEA. This CDR3 region has 13 residues. V lost 3 bases and J 3 bases, leaving 8 bases between the germline ends. CDR3 in amino acids: CSVDLEHTGELFF. The CDR3 DNA is TGCAGCGTTGATTTGGAGCACACCGGGGAGCTGTTTTTT.

This clone was seen a single time. This sequence joins TRBV9 and TRBJ1-4; D not resolved. The CDR3 spans 16 residues. Per the germline V gene, CDR1 is SGDLS and CDR2 is YYNGEE. V was cut by 4 bases and J by 3 bases, with 16 bases left in between. The CDR3 DNA reads as TGTGCCAGCAGCCCCCCTGGGCGCGGGTCTAATGAAAAACTGTTTTTT. Translated: CASSPPGRGSNEKLFF.

The genes are TRBV18 and TRBJ2-7; D might be TRBD1 (5 bases). Trimming shortened V by 3 bases and J by 2 bases, and 14 bases separated the two germline ends. CDR1 is KGHSH and CDR2 is LQKENI in the germline V gene. The CDR3 has 15 amino acids. The CDR3 DNA is TGTGCCAGCTCACCCGGACAAGCCCAAGCCTACGAGCAGTACTTC. Its protein product is CASSPGQAQAYEQYF. Full variable domain (outside the CDR3, taken from reference TRBV18 and TRBJ2-7): NAGVMQNPRHLVRRRGQEARLRCSPMKGHSHVYWYRQLPEEGLKFMVYLQKENIIDESGMPKERFSAEFPKEGPSILRIQQVVRGDSAAYFCASSPGQAQAYEQYFGPGTRLTVT.

The chain uses TRBV27 and TRBJ2-3; TRBD2 aligns across 7 bases. The germline CDR1 and CDR2 sequences are MNHEY and SMNVEV (reference sequence). The V segment lost 6 bases and the J segment 14 bases; nucleotides outside the gene matches: 11. CDR3 size: 12 residues. The CDR3 DNA follows: TGTGCCAGCAGCTCAACCGGGACTACCGTGTATTTT. Translating gives CASSSTGTTVYF.

The V gene is TRBV7-9, the J gene TRBJ1-1; the match to TRBD1 covers 10 bases. The junction had 7 bases not matched to a gene; V was cut back by 5 bases and J by 4 bases. CDR3 length: 15 residues. Germline V lookup: CDR1 SEHNR, CDR2 FQNEAQ (reference sequence). The CDR3 region has the DNA TGTGCCAGCAGCCCGGGACAGGGGTTGGCCACTGAAGCTTTCTTT. It is translated as CASSPGQGLATEAFF.

The chain links TRBV19 to TRBJ2-1; D ambiguous. With 4 bases removed from V and 5 bases from J, the gap between germline ends came to 18 bases. Germline V CDR1 and CDR2: LNHDA, SQIVND (reference sequence). The CDR3 runs to 16 residues. The CDR3 nucleotides read TGTGCCAGTAGTAAACGCGGCGGCCAAACGAACAATGAGCAGTTCTTC. Its translation is CASSKRGGQTNNEQFF.

The CDR3 loop reads CASSSGLPGGTEAFF. In DNA form, the CDR3 reads TGCGCCAGCAGCTCTGGGCTCCCCGGGGGAACTGAAGCTTTCTTT. The gene calls are TRBV5-1 and TRBJ1-1; possibly TRBD1 for D (5 bases). The germline V gene encodes CDR1 SGHRS and CDR2 YFSETQ. CDR3 size: 15 residues. Trimming took off 3 bases at V and 5 bases at J, with 17 bases between the two ends.

V gene TRBV7-9 combines with J gene TRBJ2-1; 7 bases map to TRBD1. The ends lost 2 bases at V and 4 bases at J; junction bases unmatched: 2. CDR3 length: 14 amino acids. CDR1 is SEHNR and CDR2 is FQNEAQ in the germline V gene (reference sequence). The CDR3 is CASSLWGQYNEQFF. The CDR3 DNA reads TGTGCCAGCAGCTTATGGGGACAGTACAATGAGCAGTTCTTC.

The table lists this clone with a count of one. This chain connects TRBV27 to TRBJ1-1, with D perhaps TRBD1 (5 bases). This CDR3 spans 14 amino acids. CDR1 and CDR2 from the germline V gene are MNHEY and SMNVEV (reference sequence). V was clipped by 4 bases and J by 5 bases, with 14 bases between them. CDR3 sequence (DNA): TGTGCCAGCAGTTCGCCTCCAGGGAGGACTGAAGCTTTCTTT. Encoded protein: CASSSPPGRTEAFF.

The V call is TRBV4-1, the J call TRBJ1-1; maybe TRBD1 (5 bases). Germline values: CDR1 MGHRA, CDR2 YSYEKL. V lost 5 bases to trimming and J lost 1 base, with 14 bases between them. There are 15 residues in the CDR3. The CDR3 sequence: CASSYLQVPNTEAFF. In nucleotides, the CDR3 is TGCGCCAGCAGCTACTTACAGGTACCGAACACTGAAGCTTTCTTT.

The chain couples TRBV10-1 to TRBJ1-1; D remains unclear. Germline CDR1 reads WNHNN; CDR2 reads SYGVQD (reference sequence). The CDR3 is made up of 14 amino acids. Deletions cut 0 bases from V and 5 bases from J, with 10 bases between. CDR3 DNA: TGCGCCAGCAGTGAGTCGAGTTCTAGGACTGAAGCTTTCTTT. Translating gives CASSESSSRTEAFF.

The V and J genes are TRBV7-9 and TRBJ1-1; no reliable D call. Germline CDR1 SEHNR, CDR2 FQNEAQ (reference sequence). The CDR3 contains 14 residues. V lost 5 bases, J lost 6 bases, and 16 bases lay in between. This chain's CDR3 is CASSPNLGEAEAFF. As DNA, the CDR3 is TGTGCCAGCAGCCCCAATTTGGGAGAGGCTGAAGCTTTCTTT.

This chain links TRBV5-1 with TRBJ2-2, with TRBD1 matching over 10 bases. Unmatched junction bases numbered 3, after V lost 4 bases and J lost 3 bases. The germline V gene encodes CDR1 SGHRS and CDR2 YFSETQ. The CDR3 has 15 residues. Written as DNA, the CDR3 is TGCGCCAGCAGCCAGGGACAGGGGTACACCGGGGAGCTGTTTTTT. Encoded protein: CASSQGQGYTGELFF.

This chain joins TRBV6-1 and TRBJ1-5, with no clear D. The CDR3 runs to 15 residues. V lost 7 bases and J lost 3, with 16 bases in between. CDR1 MNHNS and CDR2 SASEGT come from the germline V gene. The CDR3 reads CASTAGRGFNQPQHF. As DNA, the CDR3 is TGTGCCAGCACCGCTGGACGAGGGTTCAATCAGCCCCAGCATTTT.

This clone has just a few counts. The chain joins TRBV7-2 to TRBJ2-1; TRBD1 agrees at 12 bases. V lost 5 bases to trimming and J lost 4 bases; unmatched junction nucleotides: 9. Germline V gene data show CDR1 as SGHTA and CDR2 as FQGNSA. The CDR3 spans 17 residues. The CDR3 loop is CASSLRGQGASYNEQFF. The CDR3 nucleotides are TGTGCCAGCAGCCTCAGGGGACAGGGGGCATCGTACAATGAGCAGTTCTTC. Using reference TRBV7-2 and TRBJ2-1 for the parts outside the CDR3, the full variable domain is GAGVSQSPSNKVTEKGKDVELRCDPISGHTALYWYRQSLGQGLEFLIYFQGNSAPDKSGLPSDRFSAERTGGSVSTLTIQRTQQEDSAVYLCASSLRGQGASYNEQFFGPGTRLTVL.

This rearrangement joins TRBV4-1 to TRBJ2-1, with 8 bases that match TRBD2. The CDR3 sequence is 16 residues long. Germline V gene data show CDR1 as MGHRA and CDR2 as YSYEKL. J was trimmed by 10 bases and V by 4 bases; bases with no gene match: 15. In DNA, the CDR3 is TGCGCCAGCAGCCGAGGATCTAGCGGGCCGGGTCTGGAGCAGTTCTTC. Translating it yields CASSRGSSGPGLEQFF.

This rearrangement joins TRBV9 to TRBJ2-1; D possibly uses TRBD1 or TRBD2 (5 bases each). The CDR3 sequence is 13 residues long. Trimming took 7 bases from V and 9 from J, leaving 17 bases between them. Germline values: CDR1 SGDLS, CDR2 YYNGEE. Written as DNA, the CDR3 is TGTGCCAGCTCTGGGACCGTAGGGGCTGAGCAGTTCTTC. Its translation: CASSGTVGAEQFF.

This clone was seen a single time. The chain joins TRBV5-1 to TRBJ2-3; TRBD2 matches 10 bases. Trimming removed 4 bases from V and 3 bases from J; junction bases left unmatched: 17. Germline loops: CDR1 SGHRS, CDR2 YFSETQ. CDR3 length: 19 residues. In nucleotides, the CDR3 is TGCGCCAGCAGCCCTGGTTCTAGCGGGAGTACGGGAAAAACAGATACGCAGTATTTT. The encoded protein is CASSPGSSGSTGKTDTQYF.

This clone was seen more than once but under ten times. This CDR3 reads CASSPGTSGSGNEQYF. CDR3 DNA: TGCGCCAGCAGCCCCGGGACTAGCGGGAGTGGCAACGAGCAGTACTTC. The chain has TRBV5-1 and TRBJ2-7; 14 bases agree with TRBD2. CDR1 is SGHRS and CDR2 is YFSETQ in the germline V gene. Trimming removed 4 bases from V and 5 bases from J; junction bases left unmatched: 8. This CDR3 is built from 16 residues.

The table lists this clone with a count of one. This chain connects TRBV6-6 to TRBJ1-5, with a possible D match to TRBD1 (6 bases). The CDR3 length is 15 residues. With 5 bases removed from V and 2 bases from J, the gap between germline ends came to 13 bases. Germline CDR1 reads MNHNY; CDR2 reads SVGAGI (reference sequence). The DNA for the CDR3 is TGTGCCAGCAGTACCACAGGGATCGGCAATCAGCCCCAGCATTTT. Translating gives CASSTTGIGNQPQHF.

The chain links TRBV7-8 to TRBJ2-2; D is unclear. Trimming removed 2 bases from V and 6 bases from J, with 4 bases in between. CDR1 is SGHVS, CDR2 FQNEAQ, per germline. The CDR3 contains 12 residues. The CDR3 protein is CASSLHPGELFF. DNA of the CDR3: TGTGCCAGCAGCTTACATCCCGGGGAGCTGTTTTTT.